These T cell receptor beta chains were read from a single sample in a study of T cells after yellow fever vaccination. Each CDR3 protein gets one entry after TCRdb re-called the 5' RACE reads with MiXCR. The sample records 250,000 to 400,000 distinct CDR3 sequences, 3.5% to 5% being singletons. This sample comprised PBMCs, obtained 15 days after the yellow fever booster vaccination. The receptors were gathered from a man aged 18 to 29 who received the YFV17D yellow fever vaccine. CDR3s include the opening cysteine and the closing phenylalanine or tryptophan. The D gene is left open where the match is weak. Only some rows state a clone size, as once, few, many or a class for expanded clones.

v_call	j_call	d_call	clone_size	cdr3_aa	cdr3_nt
TRBV20-1	TRBJ2-4	-	many	CSAREGILAKNIQYF	TGCAGTGCTAGAGAAGGGATTCTAGCCAAAAACATTCAGTACTTC
TRBV4-1	TRBJ1-4	-	few	CASSGLTEKLFF	TGCGCCAGCAGCGGACTCACCGAAAAACTGTTTTTT
TRBV6-1	TRBJ1-1	-	-	CASVKTEAFF	TGTGCCAGCGTCAAGACTGAAGCTTTCTTT
TRBV29-1	TRBJ1-2	-	-	CSVEEIYFTGYTF	TGCAGCGTTGAAGAAATCTATTTTACTGGCTACACCTTC
TRBV4-1	TRBJ2-5	-	-	CASSRLGGGETQYF	TGCGCCAGCAGCCGTCTCGGAGGGGGAGAGACCCAGTACTTC
TRBV6-5	TRBJ2-1	TRBD1	-	CASSYLGTENEQFF	TGTGCCAGCAGTTACCTCGGGACAGAAAATGAGCAGTTCTTC
TRBV7-6	TRBJ1-2	TRBD1	many	CASSLATDRGLSGYTF	TGTGCCAGCAGCTTAGCCACAGACAGGGGGCTCTCTGGCTACACCTTC
TRBV20-1	TRBJ1-2	TRBD1	many	CSARTPLGQANYGYTF	TGCAGTGCTAGAACCCCTCTGGGACAGGCTAACTATGGCTACACCTTC
TRBV6-5	TRBJ2-7	-	many	CASRLTRLGSEQYF	TGTGCCAGCAGACTGACTAGGCTAGGTTCCGAGCAGTACTTC
TRBV7-9	TRBJ2-3	-	many	CASSWLGRDTQYF	TGTGCCAGCAGCTGGCTAGGCCGGGATACGCAGTATTTT
TRBV24-1	TRBJ2-2	-	many	CATSDGLQVTGELFF	TGTGCCACCAGTGATGGCCTCCAGGTCACCGGGGAGCTGTTTTTT
TRBV5-1	TRBJ2-1	TRBD1	many	CASREGAENEQFF	TGCGCCAGCAGAGAGGGGGCAGAAAATGAGCAGTTCTTC
TRBV5-1	TRBJ2-2	-	-	CASSIGGGWTGELFF	TGCGCCAGCAGCATCGGCGGAGGGTGGACCGGGGAGCTGTTTTTT
TRBV5-8	TRBJ1-6	TRBD1	few	CASSYDRGRFASPLHF	TGTGCCAGCAGCTACGACAGGGGGCGTTTCGCATCACCCCTCCACTTT
TRBV6-6	TRBJ2-5	-	few	CAGGKETQYF	TGTGCCGGGGGGAAAGAGACCCAGTACTTC
TRBV7-9	TRBJ2-3	TRBD2	many	CASSSHRTSGASTDTQYF	TGTGCCAGCAGCTCACATCGGACTAGCGGGGCCAGCACAGATACGCAGTATTTT
TRBV5-1	TRBJ1-1	-	few	CASSQRGRDTEAFF	TGCGCCAGCAGCCAAAGAGGTAGGGACACTGAAGCTTTCTTT
TRBV7-3	TRBJ2-1	-	few	CASAPQSSYNEQFF	TGTGCCAGCGCCCCCCAAAGCTCCTACAATGAGCAGTTCTTC
TRBV12-3/TRBV12-4	TRBJ2-4	-	many	CASSKQIAKNIQYF	TGTGCCAGCAGTAAACAGATAGCCAAAAACATTCAGTACTTC
TRBV14	TRBJ2-2	TRBD1	few	CASSQAGTGVSGELFF	TGTGCCAGCAGCCAAGCCGGGACAGGGGTTTCCGGGGAGCTGTTTTTT
TRBV6-6	TRBJ1-5	-	-	CASTQAGIDQPQHF	TGTGCCAGCACCCAAGCAGGGATCGATCAGCCCCAGCATTTT
TRBV4-3	TRBJ2-3	-	few	CASSRAEGDTQYF	TGCGCCAGCAGCCGAGCCGAGGGAGATACGCAGTATTTT
TRBV27	TRBJ1-2	TRBD1	-	CASSFLPGQGYGYTF	TGTGCCAGCAGTTTCCTCCCGGGACAGGGATATGGCTACACCTTC
TRBV5-6	TRBJ2-2	-	few	CASSLVGVRNTGELFF	TGTGCCAGCAGCTTGGTCGGGGTGAGGAACACCGGGGAGCTGTTTTTT
TRBV7-2	TRBJ2-7	TRBD2	many	CASSLPLSGVGEQYF	TGTGCCAGCAGCCTACCCCTAAGCGGGGTGGGTGAGCAGTACTTC
TRBV20-1	TRBJ1-2	-	many	CSARSHLGGRDGYTF	TGCAGTGCTAGATCCCACCTCGGGGGGAGGGATGGCTACACCTTC
TRBV5-1	TRBJ2-3	-	many	CASSFSQRTTDTQYF	TGCGCCAGCAGCTTCTCCCAGCGCACCACAGATACGCAGTATTTT
TRBV20-1	TRBJ2-2	-	many	CSANRRGNTGELFF	TGCAGTGCTAACAGACGGGGGAACACCGGGGAGCTGTTTTTT
TRBV7-7	TRBJ1-5	TRBD1	few	CASSFSPRGPGHWVYSNQPQHF	TGTGCTAGCAGCTTCTCCCCGAGGGGGCCGGGACACTGGGTCTATAGCAATCAGCCCCAGCATTTT
TRBV4-3	TRBJ2-5	-	-	CASSQELRQDIGVQYF	TGCGCCAGCAGCCAAGAATTACGACAGGATATTGGCGTCCAGTACTTC
TRBV5-1	TRBJ1-5	-	many	CASSLGGWGNQPQHF	TGCGCCAGCAGCTTGGGAGGGTGGGGCAATCAGCCCCAGCATTTT
TRBV20-1	TRBJ1-1	TRBD1	many	CSAPPSTGLMNTEAFF	TGCAGTGCCCCACCCTCGACAGGGCTCATGAACACTGAAGCTTTCTTT
TRBV7-2	TRBJ1-1	TRBD1	many	CASSGRQGARIMNTEAFF	TGTGCCAGCAGCGGGAGACAGGGGGCGAGGATAATGAACACTGAAGCTTTCTTT
TRBV5-5	TRBJ2-2	TRBD1	few	CASSLWGTETGELFF	TGTGCCAGCAGCTTGTGGGGGACAGAGACCGGGGAGCTGTTTTTT
TRBV20-1	TRBJ2-1	-	many	CSAGAEGSSYNEQFF	TGCAGTGCTGGGGCGGAAGGGAGCTCCTACAATGAGCAGTTCTTC
TRBV20-1	TRBJ2-3	-	-	CSATGRPGDTDTQYF	TGCAGTGCAACAGGACGGCCGGGGGACACAGATACGCAGTATTTT
TRBV7-2	TRBJ1-2	-	few	CASSLQQGMMSYGYTF	TGTGCCAGCAGCCTCCAACAGGGAATGATGTCCTATGGCTACACCTTC
TRBV5-5	TRBJ1-1	-	many	CASSRDGGDLTEAFF	TGTGCCAGCAGCCGTGATGGAGGGGACCTCACTGAAGCTTTCTTT
TRBV7-6	TRBJ2-2	-	-	CASSQERSGELFF	TGTGCCAGCAGCCAGGAAAGGAGCGGGGAGCTGTTTTTT